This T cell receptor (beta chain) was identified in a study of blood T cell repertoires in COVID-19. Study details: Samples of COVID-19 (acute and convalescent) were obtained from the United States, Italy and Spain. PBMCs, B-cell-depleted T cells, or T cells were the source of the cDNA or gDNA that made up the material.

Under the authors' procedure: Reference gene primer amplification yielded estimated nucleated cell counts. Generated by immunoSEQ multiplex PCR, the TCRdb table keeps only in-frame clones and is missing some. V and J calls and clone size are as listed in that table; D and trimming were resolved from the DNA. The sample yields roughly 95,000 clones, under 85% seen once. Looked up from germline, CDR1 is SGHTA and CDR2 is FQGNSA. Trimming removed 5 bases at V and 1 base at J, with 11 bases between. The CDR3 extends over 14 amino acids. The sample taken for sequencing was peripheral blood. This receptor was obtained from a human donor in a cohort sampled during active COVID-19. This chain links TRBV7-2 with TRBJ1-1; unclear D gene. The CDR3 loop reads CASSKNGGNTEAFF. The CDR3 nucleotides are TGTGCCAGCAGCAAAAACGGCGGGAACACTGAAGCTTTCTTT.